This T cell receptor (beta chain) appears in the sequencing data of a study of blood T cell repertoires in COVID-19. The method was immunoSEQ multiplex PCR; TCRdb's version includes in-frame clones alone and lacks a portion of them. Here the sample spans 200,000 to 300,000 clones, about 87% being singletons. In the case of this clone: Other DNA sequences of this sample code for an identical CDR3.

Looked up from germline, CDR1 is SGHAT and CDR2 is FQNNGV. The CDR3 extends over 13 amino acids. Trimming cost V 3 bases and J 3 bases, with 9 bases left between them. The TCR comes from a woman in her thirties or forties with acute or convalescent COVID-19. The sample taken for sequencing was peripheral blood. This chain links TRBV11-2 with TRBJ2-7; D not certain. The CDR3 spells CASSFGTLYEQYV. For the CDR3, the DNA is TGTGCCAGCAGCTTTGGCACCCTCTACGAGCAGTACGTC.